The clone carrying this TCR beta chain was seen just once. These data originate in a study of blood T cell repertoires in COVID-19. Study information: Specimens from acute and convalescent COVID-19 originated in the United States, Italy and Spain. The cDNA or gDNA used as material had been derived from T cells, B-cell-depleted T cells, or PBMCs.

In the authors' methods: How many nucleated cells were present was estimated from reference gene primer amplification. TCRdb's copy holds only in-frame clones and misses some; the assay was immunoSEQ multiplex PCR. V and J calls and clone size are copied from that table; D and trimming were computed from the DNA. The sample lists 200,000 to 250,000 clones, about 85% occurring once. The CDR3 runs to 14 residues. The ends were cut back, 2 bases at V and 4 bases at J, with 10 bases in the middle. The origin of this receptor is a man in his fifties who had recovered from COVID-19. What was sequenced was peripheral blood. This chain links TRBV6-7 with TRBJ2-3; D uncertain. TRBV6-7 is assigned to the ORF class and has an uncertain function. The CDR3 region has the DNA TGTGCCAGCAGTTACAACAATGTATCAGATACGCAGTATTTT. It codes for CASSYNNVSDTQYF.